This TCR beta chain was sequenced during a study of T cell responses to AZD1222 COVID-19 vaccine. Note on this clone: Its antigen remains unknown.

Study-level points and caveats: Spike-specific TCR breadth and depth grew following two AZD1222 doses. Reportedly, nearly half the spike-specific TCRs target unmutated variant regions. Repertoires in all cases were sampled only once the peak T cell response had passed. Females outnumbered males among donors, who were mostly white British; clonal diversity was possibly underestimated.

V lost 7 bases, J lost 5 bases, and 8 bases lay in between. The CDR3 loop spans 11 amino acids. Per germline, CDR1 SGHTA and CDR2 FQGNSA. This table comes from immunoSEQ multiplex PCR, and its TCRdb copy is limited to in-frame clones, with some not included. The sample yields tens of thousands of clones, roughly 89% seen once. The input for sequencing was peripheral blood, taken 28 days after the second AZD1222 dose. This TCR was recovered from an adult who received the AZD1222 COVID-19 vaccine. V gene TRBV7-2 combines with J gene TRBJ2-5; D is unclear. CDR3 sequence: CASTDGETQYF. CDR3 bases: TGTGCCAGCACGGACGGGGAGACCCAGTACTTC.